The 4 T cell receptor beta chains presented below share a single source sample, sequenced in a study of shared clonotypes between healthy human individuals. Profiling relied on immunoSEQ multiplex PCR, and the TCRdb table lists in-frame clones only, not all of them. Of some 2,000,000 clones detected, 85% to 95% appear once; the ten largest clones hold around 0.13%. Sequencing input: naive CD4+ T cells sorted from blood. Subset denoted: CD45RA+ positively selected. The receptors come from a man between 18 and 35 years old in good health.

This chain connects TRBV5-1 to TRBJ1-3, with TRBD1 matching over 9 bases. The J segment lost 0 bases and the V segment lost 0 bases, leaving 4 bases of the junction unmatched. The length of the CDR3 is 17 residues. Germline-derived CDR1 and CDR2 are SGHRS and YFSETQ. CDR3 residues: CASSLGGTGTSGNTIYF. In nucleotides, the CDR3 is TGCGCCAGCAGCTTGGGAGGGACAGGGACCTCTGGAAACACCATATATTTT.

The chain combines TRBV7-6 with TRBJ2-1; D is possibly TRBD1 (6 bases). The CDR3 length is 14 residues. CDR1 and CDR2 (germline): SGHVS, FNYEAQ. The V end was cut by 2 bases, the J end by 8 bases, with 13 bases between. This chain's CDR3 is CASSLFLGGDEQFF. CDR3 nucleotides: TGTGCCAGCAGCTTATTTCTTGGGGGCGATGAGCAGTTCTTC.

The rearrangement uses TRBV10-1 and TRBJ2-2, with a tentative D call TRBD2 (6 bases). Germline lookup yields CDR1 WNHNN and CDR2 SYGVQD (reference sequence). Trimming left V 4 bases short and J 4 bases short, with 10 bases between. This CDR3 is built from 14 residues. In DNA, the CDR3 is TGCGCCAGCAGTGCTGGGGAGGTCACCGGGGAGCTGTTTTTT. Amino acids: CASSAGEVTGELFF.

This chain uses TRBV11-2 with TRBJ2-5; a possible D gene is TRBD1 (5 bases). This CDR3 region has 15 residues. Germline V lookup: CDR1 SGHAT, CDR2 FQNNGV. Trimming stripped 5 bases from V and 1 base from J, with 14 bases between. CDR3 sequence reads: CASSARQTPQETQYF. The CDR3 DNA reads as TGTGCCAGCAGCGCCCGACAGACCCCCCAAGAGACCCAGTACTTC.